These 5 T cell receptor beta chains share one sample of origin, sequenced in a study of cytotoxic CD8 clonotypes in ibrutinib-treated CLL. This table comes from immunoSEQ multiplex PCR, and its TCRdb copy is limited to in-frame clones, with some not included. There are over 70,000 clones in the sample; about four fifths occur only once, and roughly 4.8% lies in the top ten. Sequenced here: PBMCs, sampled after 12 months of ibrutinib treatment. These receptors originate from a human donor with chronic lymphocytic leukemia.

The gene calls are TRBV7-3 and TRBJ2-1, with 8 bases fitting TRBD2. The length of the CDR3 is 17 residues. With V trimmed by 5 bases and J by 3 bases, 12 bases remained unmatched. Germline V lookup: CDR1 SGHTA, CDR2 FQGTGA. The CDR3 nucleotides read TGTGCCAGCAGCCCCCCCGGGGGGGGACTAGGCTACAATGAGCAGTTCTTC. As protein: CASSPPGGGLGYNEQFF.

CDR3 loop: CASSTGQGGKSEAFF. The CDR3 DNA is TGCGCCAGCAGCACGGGACAGGGAGGGAAATCTGAAGCTTTCTTT. The J gene is TRBJ1-1, the V gene TRBV5-1, with 9 nucleotides matching TRBD1. The germline CDR1 and CDR2 sequences are SGHRS and YFSETQ. The CDR3 length is 15 residues. V gave up 4 bases and J gave up 6 bases; unmatched junction bases: 10.

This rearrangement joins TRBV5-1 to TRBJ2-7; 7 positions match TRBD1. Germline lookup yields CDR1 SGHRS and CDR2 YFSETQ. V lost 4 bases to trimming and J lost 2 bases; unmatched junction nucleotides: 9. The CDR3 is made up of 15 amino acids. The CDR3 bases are TGCGCCAGCAGCCCCCGGGGACAGAAAACCTACGAGCAGTACTTC. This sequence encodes CASSPRGQKTYEQYF. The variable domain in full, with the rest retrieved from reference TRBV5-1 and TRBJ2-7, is KAGVTQTPRYLIKTRGQQVTLSCSPISGHRSVSWYQQTPGQGLQFLFEYFSETQRNKGNFPGRFSGRQFSNSRSEMNVSTLELGDSALYLCASSPRGQKTYEQYFGPGTRLTVT.

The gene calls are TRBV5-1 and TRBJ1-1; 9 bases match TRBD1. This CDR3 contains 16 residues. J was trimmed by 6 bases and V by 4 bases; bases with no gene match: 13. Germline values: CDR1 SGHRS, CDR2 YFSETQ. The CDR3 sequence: CASSPTGTGFVAEAFF. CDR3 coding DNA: TGCGCCAGCAGCCCCACCGGGACAGGGTTTGTCGCTGAAGCTTTCTTT. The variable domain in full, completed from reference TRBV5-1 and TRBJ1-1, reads KAGVTQTPRYLIKTRGQQVTLSCSPISGHRSVSWYQQTPGQGLQFLFEYFSETQRNKGNFPGRFSGRQFSNSRSEMNVSTLELGDSALYLCASSPTGTGFVAEAFFGQGTRLTVV.

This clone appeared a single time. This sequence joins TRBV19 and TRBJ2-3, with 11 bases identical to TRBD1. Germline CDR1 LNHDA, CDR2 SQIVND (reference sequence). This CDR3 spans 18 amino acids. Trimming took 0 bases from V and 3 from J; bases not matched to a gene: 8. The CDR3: CASSIDPPGQGATDTQYF. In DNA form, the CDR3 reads TGTGCCAGTAGTATAGATCCCCCCGGACAGGGGGCGACAGATACGCAGTATTTT.